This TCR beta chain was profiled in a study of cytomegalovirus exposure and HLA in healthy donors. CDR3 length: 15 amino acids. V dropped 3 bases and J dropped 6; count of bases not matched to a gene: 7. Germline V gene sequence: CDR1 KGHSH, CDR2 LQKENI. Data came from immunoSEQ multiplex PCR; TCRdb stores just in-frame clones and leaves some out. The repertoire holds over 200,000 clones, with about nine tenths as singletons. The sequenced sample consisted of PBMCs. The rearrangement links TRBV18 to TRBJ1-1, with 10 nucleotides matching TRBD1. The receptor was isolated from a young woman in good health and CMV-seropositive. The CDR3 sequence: CASSPKGTGAPEAFF. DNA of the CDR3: TGTGCCAGCTCACCGAAGGGGACAGGGGCACCTGAAGCTTTCTTT.